This T cell receptor (beta chain) was recovered during a study of blood T cell repertoires in COVID-19. The data were produced by immunoSEQ multiplex PCR, yet TCRdb's version contains in-frame clones alone and is incomplete. The table shows around 250,000 clones, with about four fifths occurring only once. This TCR was sampled from a man under 40 who had recovered from COVID-19. The sequenced sample was peripheral blood.

The CDR3: CASSLVSGRGTTDTQYF. The CDR3 DNA reads as TGCGCCAGCAGCTTGGTTTCTGGGCGGGGTACCACAGATACGCAGTATTTT. J is TRBJ2-3 and V is TRBV5-1; possibly TRBD2 for D (6 bases). V lost 0 bases and J lost 2, with 16 bases in between. The CDR3 runs 17 residues. The germline V gene has CDR1 SGHRS and CDR2 YFSETQ. The full variable domain, with the rest looked up from reference TRBV5-1 and TRBJ2-3, is KAGVTQTPRYLIKTRGQQVTLSCSPISGHRSVSWYQQTPGQGLQFLFEYFSETQRNKGNFPGRFSGRQFSNSRSEMNVSTLELGDSALYLCASSLVSGRGTTDTQYFGPGTRLTVL.